These 32 T cell receptor beta chains came from one sample sequenced in a study of T-cell reconstitution after alpha-beta-depleted transplantation in children. During its preparation, the TCRbeta library received unique molecular identifiers. TCRdb re-analysed the PCR reads in MiXCR, keeping a single row per CDR3 protein. The table includes some 500,000 distinct CDR3 sequences, around a third detected once. The sequencing used PBMCs from the stem cell graft donor, collected from the stem cell graft. The receptors were gathered from a human donor who donated a stem cell graft to a child with aplastic anemia.

The V call is TRBV7-9, the J call TRBJ2-7, with 10 bases fitting TRBD2. The CDR3 totals 15 residues. J lost 2 bases, V lost 5 bases, and 6 bases had no gene match. Germline CDR1 SEHNR, CDR2 FQNEAQ (reference sequence). The CDR3 region is CASSLPSGSPYEQYF. The DNA of the CDR3 is TGTGCCAGCAGCCTCCCTAGCGGGAGTCCCTACGAGCAGTACTTC.

This clonotype was detected only once. This rearrangement joins TRBV7-2 to TRBJ2-1; D not resolved. The CDR3 covers 16 residues. V was clipped by 2 bases and J by 7 bases, with 18 bases between them. Germline CDR1 SGHTA, CDR2 FQGNSA. This chain's CDR3 is CASSLLFLGVKNEQFF. Written as DNA, the CDR3 is TGTGCCAGCAGCTTACTCTTTCTAGGAGTCAAGAATGAGCAGTTCTTC.

There are a few counts of this clonotype. The V call is TRBV20-1, the J call TRBJ2-7; 7 bases are a match to TRBD2. J was trimmed by 7 bases and V by 5 bases; bases with no gene match: 11. Germline V CDR1 and CDR2: DFQATT, SNEGSKA (reference sequence). The CDR3 consists of 13 residues. The CDR3 DNA reads as TGCAGTGCTGGGGCGGGGGATGTACGGGAGCAGTACGTC. This encodes CSAGAGDVREQYV.

This chain uses TRBV7-2 with TRBJ2-7; D uncertain. Per germline, CDR1 SGHTA and CDR2 FQGNSA. The CDR3 spans 13 residues. Trimming removed 2 bases at V and 6 bases at J, with 11 bases between. The CDR3 bases are TGTGCCAGCAGCTTACGGCCGATGAGCGAGCAGTACTTC. This gives the protein CASSLRPMSEQYF.

The J gene is TRBJ2-5, the V gene TRBV7-6; TRBD1 is a possible D gene (6 bases). The CDR3 sequence is 19 residues long. V dropped 5 bases and J dropped 2 bases, with 27 bases sitting between them. Germline loops: CDR1 SGHVS, CDR2 FNYEAQ. The CDR3 coding sequence is TGTGCCAGCAGCCACCCCCGGGCAGGGGCAAAACGGGAACAAGAGACCCAGTACTTC. Protein sequence: CASSHPRAGAKREQETQYF.

The sample holds a few counts of this clonotype. The V call is TRBV29-1, the J call TRBJ1-1, with 9 bases that match TRBD1. V gave up 6 bases and J gave up 2 bases; unmatched junction bases: 7. The germline gives CDR1 SQVTM, CDR2 ANQGSEA. The CDR3 extends over 14 amino acids. As DNA, the CDR3 is TGCAGCGTGGACAGGGGTCTTCTTAACACTGAAGCTTTCTTT. This codes for CSVDRGLLNTEAFF.

In this sample, this clonotype turned up a few times. The rearrangement links TRBV11-2 to TRBJ2-2; D perhaps matches TRBD1 (6 bases). CDR1 is SGHAT and CDR2 is FQNNGV in the germline V gene. V was clipped by 1 base and J by 3 bases, with 12 bases between them. CDR3 length equals 16 residues. Here the CDR3 reads CASSLGDTIYTGELFF. The CDR3, as DNA: TGTGCCAGCAGCTTAGGGGACACAATTTACACCGGGGAGCTGTTTTTT.

This clonotype was observed a handful of times. This chain connects TRBV4-2 to TRBJ2-2; 7 nucleotides agree with TRBD2. From germline, CDR1 is LGHNA and CDR2 YNFKEQ. This CDR3 is 17 amino acids long. J lost 4 bases, V lost 0 bases, and 8 bases had no gene match. For the CDR3, the DNA is TGTGCCAGCAGCCAAGATCTGAGGACTAGTGGCACCGGGGAGCTGTTTTTT. Protein: CASSQDLRTSGTGELFF.

The rearrangement links TRBV6-1 to TRBJ2-5; 12 nucleotides agree with TRBD2. Germline assignment: CDR1 MNHNS and CDR2 SASEGT. The CDR3 runs 16 residues. Unmatched junction bases numbered 11, after V lost 7 bases and J lost 5 bases. CDR3 sequence: CASMRPSGRGGETQYF. The CDR3 DNA follows: TGTGCCAGCATGAGGCCTAGCGGGAGGGGAGGCGAGACCCAGTACTTC.

The chain is built from TRBV5-1 and TRBJ2-7, with D perhaps TRBD2 (6 bases). The V gene lost 0 bases and the J gene lost 3 bases, with 10 bases spanning the gap. Germline CDR1 reads SGHRS; CDR2 reads YFSETQ. This CDR3 has 14 amino acids. CDR3 nucleotides: TGCGCCAGCAGCTTGGGGGGGGAAGGCTACGAGCAGTACGTC. The encoded protein is CASSLGGEGYEQYV.

The genes are TRBV18 and TRBJ2-7; D gene ambiguous. With 6 bases removed from V and 0 bases from J, the gap between germline ends came to 12 bases. CDR3 length equals 14 residues. Germline V lookup: CDR1 KGHSH, CDR2 LQKENI. The CDR3 DNA is TGTGCCAGCTCTCCGACACTGAGCTCCTACGAGCAGTACTTC. Protein: CASSPTLSSYEQYF.

Only a few counts were recorded for this clonotype. V is TRBV7-6 and J is TRBJ2-7, with 15 bases lining up with TRBD2. The V segment lost 4 bases and the J segment 5 bases; nucleotides outside the gene matches: 12. The length of the CDR3 is 18 residues. CDR1 is SGHVS, CDR2 FNYEAQ, per germline. The CDR3 loop is CASSSGLAGGPEAHEQYF. CDR3 bases: TGTGCCAGCAGCTCGGGACTAGCGGGAGGCCCGGAGGCCCACGAGCAGTACTTC.

The chain has TRBV28 and TRBJ1-1; the D gene is possibly TRBD1 (6 bases). The CDR3 length is 14 residues. Trimming cost V 3 bases and J 7 bases, with 15 bases left between them. CDR1 and CDR2 (germline): MDHEN, SYDVKM. The CDR3 region is CASSFDRQIDEAFF. The DNA for the CDR3 is TGTGCCAGCAGTTTTGACAGGCAAATCGATGAAGCTTTCTTT. Variable domain in full (rest from reference TRBV28 and TRBJ1-1): DVKVTQSSRYLVKRTGEKVFLECVQDMDHENMFWYRQDPGLGLRLIYFSYDVKMKEKGDIPEGYSVSREKKERFSLILESASTNQTSMYLCASSFDRQIDEAFFGQGTRLTVV.

This clonotype has only a few counts. The chain links TRBV20-1 to TRBJ2-3; 8 bases are shared with TRBD2. Germline CDR1 and CDR2: DFQATT and SNEGSKA (reference sequence). V was clipped by 3 bases and J by 3 bases; unmatched bases: 5. This CDR3 has 14 amino acids. CDR3 in amino acids: CSASAREVTDTQYF. CDR3 sequence (DNA): TGCAGTGCTAGTGCGCGGGAGGTAACAGATACGCAGTATTTT.

There are a few counts of this clonotype. The chain recombines TRBV6-1 with TRBJ1-5; 11 bases line up with TRBD1. In germline, CDR1 is MNHNS, CDR2 SASEGT. V trimming: 8 bases; J trimming: 4 bases; junction bases outside the gene matches: 7. This CDR3 contains 15 residues. In DNA form, the CDR3 reads TGTGCCAGCGCCAAGGACAGGGGGCCGAATCAGCCCCAGCATTTT. It is translated as CASAKDRGPNQPQHF.

The gene calls are TRBV20-1 and TRBJ1-1; 9 bases line up with TRBD1. The CDR3 runs to 21 residues. Looked up from germline, CDR1 is DFQATT and CDR2 is SNEGSKA (reference sequence). The ends lost 0 bases at V and 1 base at J; junction bases unmatched: 21. The CDR3 DNA follows: TGCAGTGCTAGAGATCTGGACAGGGGTATGTTTTTTTATGATGAGAACACTGAAGCTTTCTTT. It is translated as CSARDLDRGMFFYDENTEAFF.

This clonotype has more than one count but fewer than ten. This sequence joins TRBV5-6 and TRBJ2-3, with D unresolved. This CDR3 has 14 residues. V was clipped by 4 bases and J by 2 bases, with 11 bases between them. CDR1 is SGHDT, CDR2 YYEEEE, per germline. The CDR3 DNA reads as TGTGCCAGCAGCCTCGGACCCACCACAGATACGCAGTATTTT. Translated: CASSLGPTTDTQYF.

The chain combines TRBV20-1 with TRBJ1-6; the D is unclear. Germline CDR1 and CDR2: DFQATT and SNEGSKA (reference sequence). The CDR3 is 15 amino acids. V lost 0 bases and J lost 9, with 15 bases in between. CDR3 amino acids: CSARDSVAVRSPLHF. The DNA for the CDR3 is TGCAGTGCTAGAGATTCTGTCGCAGTACGTTCACCCCTCCACTTT.

The sample holds one count of this clonotype. The genes are TRBV9 and TRBJ2-4; tentatively, D is TRBD2 (5 bases). Germline CDR1 and CDR2: SGDLS and YYNGEE. V lost 0 bases and J 7 bases, leaving 14 bases between the germline ends. The CDR3 length is 15 residues. The chain's CDR3 is CASSVGTTRGNIQYF. For the CDR3, the DNA is TGTGCCAGCAGCGTAGGGACCACAAGAGGGAACATTCAGTACTTC. The full variable domain, completed using reference TRBV9 and TRBJ2-4, is DSGVTQTPKHLITATGQRVTLRCSPRSGDLSVYWYQQSLDQGLQFLIQYYNGEERAKGNILERFSAQQFPDLHSELNLSSLELGDSALYFCASSVGTTRGNIQYFGAGTRLSVL.

Points on this clonotype: A junction end diverges from the germline sequence, so it may reflect a read error. The genes are TRBV6-1 and TRBJ1-1; D is uncertain. Germline assignment: CDR1 MNHNS and CDR2 SASEGT. This CDR3 comprises 14 residues. The CDR3 region has the DNA TGTGCCAGCAGATTTCACAGAACGAACACTGAAGCTTTCTTC. Translating it yields CASRFHRTNTEAFF.

V and J are TRBV28 and TRBJ1-2, with TRBD1 matching 9 bases. There are 16 residues in the CDR3. Germline lookup yields CDR1 MDHEN and CDR2 SYDVKM. V shed 1 base and J 8 bases; nucleotides not matched to a gene: 11. The CDR3 loop is CASSLSLNRGQGGYTF. In DNA, the CDR3 is TGTGCCAGCAGTTTATCGCTCAACAGGGGGCAGGGGGGCTACACCTTC.

This clonotype was counted only a few times. V usage is TRBV4-1 and J usage is TRBJ2-7; D remains unclear. Trimming stripped 0 bases from V and 2 bases from J, with 11 bases between. This CDR3 spans 15 amino acids. Germline CDR1 and CDR2: MGHRA and YSYEKL. DNA of the CDR3: TGCGCCAGCAGCCAAGAATTCGCAGCTACCTACGAGCAGTACGTC. This encodes CASSQEFAATYEQYV.

The chain links TRBV7-2 to TRBJ2-2; the D is unclear. CDR1 and CDR2 (germline): SGHTA, FQGNSA. V dropped 1 base and J dropped 4 bases, with 7 bases sitting between them. This CDR3 contains 14 residues. As DNA, the CDR3 is TGTGCCAGCAGCTTAGTGTCCGGCACCGGGGAGCTGTTTTTT. This codes for CASSLVSGTGELFF.

The chain carries TRBV18 and TRBJ2-4, with D perhaps TRBD1 (6 bases). V was trimmed by 4 bases and J by 0 bases, leaving 13 bases between them. The CDR3 contains 16 residues. From germline, CDR1 is KGHSH and CDR2 LQKENI. The CDR3 is CASSQQGGLAKNIQYF. The CDR3 DNA reads as TGTGCCAGCTCACAACAGGGCGGACTAGCCAAAAACATTCAGTACTTC. Together with reference TRBV18 and TRBJ2-4, the CDR3 gives the full variable domain: NAGVMQNPRHLVRRRGQEARLRCSPMKGHSHVYWYRQLPEEGLKFMVYLQKENIIDESGMPKERFSAEFPKEGPSILRIQQVVRGDSAAYFCASSQQGGLAKNIQYFGAGTRLSVL.

This clonotype was picked up a small number of times. This rearrangement joins TRBV27 to TRBJ2-1; D not certain. V lost 6 bases to trimming and J lost 5 bases, with 14 bases between them. The CDR3 has 14 residues. From germline, CDR1 is MNHEY and CDR2 SMNVEV (reference sequence). DNA of the CDR3: TGTGCCAGCAGCCCTCCTGGCTACGACAATGAGCAGTTCTTC. It codes for CASSPPGYDNEQFF.

The chain combines TRBV18 with TRBJ1-1, with D unresolved. Germline CDR1 KGHSH, CDR2 LQKENI. Trimming cost V 2 bases and J 0 bases, with 7 bases left between them. The CDR3 length is 14 residues. The CDR3 nucleotides read TGTGCCAGCTCACCAGCGGCAGTGAACACTGAAGCTTTCTTT. Translated, it gives CASSPAAVNTEAFF.

The chain couples TRBV7-2 to TRBJ1-2; D may be TRBD1 (5 bases). This CDR3 has 17 amino acids. Germline V gene sequence: CDR1 SGHTA, CDR2 FQGNSA. Trimming shortened V by 3 bases and J by 5 bases, and 22 bases separated the two germline ends. The chain's CDR3 is CASSFSNLGRRGYGYTF. The CDR3 nucleotides are TGTGCCAGCAGCTTTTCAAATCTAGGGCGGCGGGGGTATGGCTACACCTTC.

This clonotype was observed a handful of times. The chain combines TRBV30 with TRBJ2-3; 9 positions match TRBD1. There are 14 residues in the CDR3. Germline assignment: CDR1 GTSNPN and CDR2 SVGIG (reference sequence). V gave up 5 bases and J gave up 4 bases; unmatched junction bases: 7. The CDR3 loop is CAWWGQGDSDTQYF. The CDR3 DNA is TGTGCCTGGTGGGGACAGGGTGATTCAGATACGCAGTATTTT.

The chain has TRBV20-1 and TRBJ1-1; D gene unclear. The CDR3 has 13 residues. V gave up 5 bases and J gave up 4 bases, with 14 bases separating them. CDR1 and CDR2 from the germline V gene are DFQATT and SNEGSKA (reference sequence). This chain's CDR3 is CSAPHGPATEAFF. In DNA form, the CDR3 reads TGCAGTGCTCCCCATGGGCCGGCCACTGAAGCTTTCTTT.

This clonotype has just a few counts. V usage is TRBV12-3 or TRBV12-4 and J usage is TRBJ1-1; TRBD1 aligns across 11 bases. The CDR3 has 16 residues. V was pared by 4 bases and J by 3 bases, with 7 bases of the junction left unmatched. The CDR3 DNA reads as TGTGCCAGCAGTTCCCCCGGGACAGGGGGTTACACTGAAGCTTTCTTT. Its protein product is CASSSPGTGGYTEAFF.

Only a few counts were recorded for this clonotype. V and J are TRBV5-1 and TRBJ2-3, with D tentatively TRBD1 (6 bases). Germline V lookup: CDR1 SGHRS, CDR2 YFSETQ. CDR3 length: 15 residues. The V and J ends lost 4 bases and 0 bases respectively, with 12 bases between them. This chain's CDR3 is CASSRQEPSTDTQYF. For the CDR3, the DNA is TGCGCCAGCAGCCGACAGGAGCCTAGCACAGATACGCAGTATTTT.

This chain joins TRBV7-2 and TRBJ2-2; D is possibly TRBD2 (6 bases). The CDR3 totals 15 residues. Trimming shortened V by 5 bases and J by 8 bases, and 18 bases separated the two germline ends. CDR1 is SGHTA, CDR2 FQGNSA, per germline. The DNA for the CDR3 is TGTGCCAGCAGCGTGGACTACACGTCGGGGGGGGAGCTGTTTTTT. The encoded protein is CASSVDYTSGGELFF.